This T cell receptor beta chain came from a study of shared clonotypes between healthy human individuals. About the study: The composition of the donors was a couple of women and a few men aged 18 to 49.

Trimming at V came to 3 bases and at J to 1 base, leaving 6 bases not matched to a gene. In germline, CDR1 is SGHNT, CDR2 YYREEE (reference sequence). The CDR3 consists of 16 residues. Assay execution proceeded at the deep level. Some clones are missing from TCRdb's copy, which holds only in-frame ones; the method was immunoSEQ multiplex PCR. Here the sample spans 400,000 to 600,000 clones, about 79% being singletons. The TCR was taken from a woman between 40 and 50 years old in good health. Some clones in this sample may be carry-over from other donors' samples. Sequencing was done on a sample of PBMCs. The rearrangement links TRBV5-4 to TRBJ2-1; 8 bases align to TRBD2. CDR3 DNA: TGTGCCAGCAGCTCAAGAGCTAGCGGGTCCTACAATGAGCAGTTCTTC. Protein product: CASSSRASGSYNEQFF.